This TCR beta chain was identified in a study of T cell changes during pregnancy in multiple sclerosis. The method was immunoSEQ multiplex PCR; TCRdb's version includes in-frame clones alone and lacks a portion of them. The data show roughly 60,000 clones, around 93% seen once. Germline values: CDR1 MNHEY, CDR2 SVGAGI. V gave up 8 bases and J gave up 9 bases, with 20 bases separating them. The CDR3 consists of 15 residues. The source material was CD4+ T cells from peripheral blood mononuclear cells, sampled in the first trimester of pregnancy. The gene calls are TRBV6-5 and TRBJ1-6, with D perhaps matching TRBD1 (5 bases). The receptor was derived from a female donor with multiple sclerosis, enrolled in a pregnancy study. In DNA form, the CDR3 reads TGTGCCAGCGGGGAGGGGATCCGGCGGAGTTCACCCCTCCACTTT. Amino acids: CASGEGIRRSSPLHF.